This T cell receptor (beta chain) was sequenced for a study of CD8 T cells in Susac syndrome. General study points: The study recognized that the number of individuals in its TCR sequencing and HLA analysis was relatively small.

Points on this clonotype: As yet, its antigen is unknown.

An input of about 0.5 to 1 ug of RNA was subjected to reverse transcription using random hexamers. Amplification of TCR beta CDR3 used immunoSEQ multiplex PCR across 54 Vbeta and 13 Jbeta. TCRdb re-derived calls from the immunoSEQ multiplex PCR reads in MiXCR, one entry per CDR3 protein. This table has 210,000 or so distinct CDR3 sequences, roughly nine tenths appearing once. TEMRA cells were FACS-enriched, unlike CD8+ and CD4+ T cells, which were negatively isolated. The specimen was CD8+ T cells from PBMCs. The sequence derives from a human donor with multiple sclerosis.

As DNA, the CDR3 is TGTGCCAGCACCTTAGGGGAGACTGACGGAAACACCATATATTTT. This gives the protein CASTLGETDGNTIYF. This rearrangement joins TRBV12-3 or TRBV12-4 to TRBJ1-3, with D perhaps matching TRBD1 (5 bases). Deletions cut 7 bases from V and 4 bases from J, with 17 bases between. CDR3 length: 15 amino acids.